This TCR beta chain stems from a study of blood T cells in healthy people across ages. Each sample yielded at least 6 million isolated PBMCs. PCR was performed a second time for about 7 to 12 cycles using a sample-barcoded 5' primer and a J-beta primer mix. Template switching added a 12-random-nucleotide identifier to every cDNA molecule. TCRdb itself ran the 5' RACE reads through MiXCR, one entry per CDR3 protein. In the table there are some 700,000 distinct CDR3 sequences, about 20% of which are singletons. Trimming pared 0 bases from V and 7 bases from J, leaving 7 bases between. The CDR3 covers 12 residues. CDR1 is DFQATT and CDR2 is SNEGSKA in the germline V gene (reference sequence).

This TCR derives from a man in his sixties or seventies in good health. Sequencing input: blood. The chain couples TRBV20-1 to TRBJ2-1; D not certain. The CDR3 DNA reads TGCAGTGCTAGAGATGCCAGTAATGAGCAGTTCTTC. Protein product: CSARDASNEQFF.